What follows describes a single TCR beta chain. MiXCR, run by TCRdb on the RT-PCR reads, gives a single entry per CDR3 protein. Among approximately 200,000 distinct CDR3 sequences listed, around 40% were seen once. This entry comes from a study of patients and donors after allogeneic stem cell transplantation. Input material: blood, either unsorted or a sorted T cell fraction (not recorded which). This TCR was sampled from a human donor who was either an allogeneic HSCT recipient or a stem cell or donor lymphocyte infusion donor (not recorded which). It is not recorded whose cells these are; they may come from a transplant donor.

CDR3 amino acids: CASSQNPGLAGGDSSYEQYF. The CDR3 DNA follows: TGTGCCAGCAGCCAAAATCCTGGACTAGCGGGGGGTGACAGTTCCTACGAGCAGTACTTC. The chain is built from TRBV3-1 and TRBJ2-7, with 14 bases identical to TRBD2. The germline gives CDR1 LGHDT, CDR2 YNNKEL (reference sequence). The CDR3 length is 20 residues. V lost 2 bases to trimming and J lost 1 base; unmatched junction nucleotides: 13.